Sequencing of this T cell receptor (beta chain) was carried out in a study of molecular identifiers for immune sequencing clone quantification. Naive CD8 T cells were sorted, and the gate applied was CD8+CD4-CCR7+CD45RA+. Study outcomes and limitations: Over 97% of effector molecules, yet under 1% of naive-cell molecules, were held by clones above 20 RNA copies. Clone sizes could be underestimated for highly expanded clones when identical TCR molecules share a barcode.

This CDR3 is built from 16 residues. V trimming: 0 bases; J trimming: 0 bases; junction bases outside the gene matches: 5. In germline, CDR1 is DFQATT, CDR2 SNEGSKA (reference sequence). This clonotype was recorded many times. The antigen remains undetermined. TCRdb itself ran the PCR reads through MiXCR, one entry per CDR3 protein. This table holds about 640,000 distinct CDR3 sequences, 15% to 20% found once. The clonotype originates from a human donor in good health. Some libraries in this study had Jurkat cell RNA spiked in. This chain uses TRBV20-1 with TRBJ2-4, with 7 nucleotides matching TRBD1. Input material: naive CD8+ T cells from blood, with Jurkat cell RNA spiked in. The subset is: FACS-sorted CD8+CD4-CCR7+CD45RA+ naive T cells. CDR3 loop: CSARDQGELAKNIQYF. CDR3 nucleotide sequence: TGCAGTGCTAGAGACCAGGGGGAACTAGCCAAAAACATTCAGTACTTC.